These 21 T cell receptor beta chains originate from one sample sequenced in a study of CD8 T cells in Susac syndrome. An amount of RNA that ranged from roughly 0.45 to 1 ug was reverse transcribed with random hexamers. MiXCR, run by TCRdb on the immunoSEQ multiplex PCR reads, gives a single entry per CDR3 protein. The repertoire holds under 200,000 distinct CDR3 sequences, with roughly nine tenths as singletons. What was sequenced was CD4+ T cells from PBMCs. The receptor source for this set is a human donor with Susac syndrome.

The rearrangement joins TRBV3-1 to TRBJ1-1; D remains unclear. V was trimmed by 7 bases and J by 2 bases, leaving 11 bases between them. CDR1 is LGHDT and CDR2 is YNNKEL in the germline V gene (reference sequence). The CDR3 loop spans 13 amino acids. CDR3 coding DNA: TGTGCCAGCACCCGCGGGAGTAACACTGAAGCTTTCTTT. Protein product: CASTRGSNTEAFF.

V and J are TRBV7-2 and TRBJ2-7; possible D gene TRBD1, 5 bases. Trimming shortened V by 5 bases and J by 3 bases, and 11 bases separated the two germline ends. This CDR3 has 13 residues. The germline CDR1 and CDR2 sequences are SGHTA and FQGNSA. This chain's CDR3 is CASSHGQIYEQYF. The CDR3 nucleotides are TGTGCCAGCAGCCATGGACAAATCTACGAGCAGTACTTC.

The chain joins TRBV5-1 to TRBJ2-1; D is perhaps TRBD1 or TRBD2 (6 bases each). The germline CDR1 and CDR2 sequences are SGHRS and YFSETQ. This CDR3 is 15 amino acids long. The V and J ends lost 5 bases and 4 bases respectively, with 16 bases between them. CDR3 sequence reads: CASRRKQGLYNEQFF. The CDR3 DNA is TGCGCCAGCAGACGGAAACAGGGACTTTACAATGAGCAGTTCTTC.

CDR3 loop: CASKDRPWGGYTF. CDR3 in DNA: TGTGCCAGCAAGGACAGGCCCTGGGGCGGCTACACCTTC. V gene TRBV2 combines with J gene TRBJ1-2; 7 bases line up with TRBD1. Germline V gene sequence: CDR1 SNHLY, CDR2 FYNNEI. The ends lost 7 bases at V and 8 bases at J; junction bases unmatched: 10. This CDR3 region has 13 residues. The complete variable domain, with remaining parts taken from reference TRBV2 and TRBJ1-2, reads EPEVTQTPSHQVTQMGQEVILRCVPISNHLYFYWYRQILGQKVEFLVSFYNNEISEKSEIFDDQFSVERPDGSNFTLKIRSTKLEDSAMYFCASKDRPWGGYTFGSGTRLTVV.

The V call is TRBV7-9, the J call TRBJ1-1; no definite D call. Trimming took 9 bases from V and 3 from J, leaving 14 bases between them. The CDR3 totals 13 residues. Germline V gene data show CDR1 as SEHNR and CDR2 as FQNEAQ (reference sequence). CDR3 in amino acids: CASSALGHTEAFF. In DNA, the CDR3 is TGTGCCAGTTCGGCGCTCGGGCACACTGAAGCTTTCTTT. Together with reference TRBV7-9 and TRBJ1-1, the CDR3 gives the full variable domain: DTGVSQNPRHKITKRGQNVTFRCDPISEHNRLYWYRQTLGQGPEFLTYFQNEAQLEKSRLLSDRFSAERPKGSFSTLEIQRTEQGDSAMYLCASSALGHTEAFFGQGTRLTVV.

V gene TRBV27 combines with J gene TRBJ1-1; D gene uncertain. With 7 bases removed from V and 8 bases from J, the gap between germline ends came to 17 bases. The germline gives CDR1 MNHEY, CDR2 SMNVEV (reference sequence). CDR3 length equals 13 residues. CDR3 in DNA: TGTGCCAGCAACATAGGGTACGGTGGAGAAGCTTTCTTT. This translates into CASNIGYGGEAFF.

The chain recombines TRBV25-1 with TRBJ2-1, with D uncertain. The CDR3 runs 15 residues. Germline assignment: CDR1 MGHDK and CDR2 SYGVNS. Deletions cut 4 bases from V and 5 bases from J, with 15 bases between. This chain's CDR3 is CASSGRRLTNNEQFF. The CDR3 DNA follows: TGTGCCAGCAGTGGAAGAAGGCTAACAAACAATGAGCAGTTCTTC.

The chain couples TRBV10-3 to TRBJ2-1; D assignment may be TRBD1 or TRBD2 (10 bases each). This CDR3 contains 19 residues. V lost 8 bases, J lost 7 bases, and 33 bases lay in between. Germline CDR1 and CDR2: ENHRY and SYGVKD. CDR3 in amino acids: CAIPLRDRGRTSGPNEQFF. Written as DNA, the CDR3 is TGTGCCATCCCCCTCCGGGACAGGGGAAGGACTAGCGGACCTAATGAGCAGTTCTTC.

The CDR3 region has the DNA TGTGCCAGCAGCGTAGTTAGCGGGAGTTTACCCCACGAGCAGTACTTC. Translated: CASSVVSGSLPHEQYF. V usage is TRBV9 and J usage is TRBJ2-7; 9 bases line up with TRBD2. The junction had 9 bases not matched to a gene; V was cut back by 0 bases and J by 5 bases. From germline, CDR1 is SGDLS and CDR2 YYNGEE. This CDR3 has 16 residues.

The chain combines TRBV5-1 with TRBJ2-1; 12 nucleotides match TRBD2. J lost 9 bases, V lost 2 bases, and 12 bases had no gene match. The CDR3 is made up of 17 amino acids. In germline, CDR1 is SGHRS, CDR2 YFSETQ. CDR3 sequence reads: CASSFRAASGGAAEQFF. DNA of the CDR3: TGCGCCAGCAGCTTCAGGGCGGCTAGCGGGGGGGCAGCTGAGCAGTTCTTC.

This clonotype was detected once. The V call is TRBV20-1, the J call TRBJ1-5, with 10 bases identical to TRBD1. Trimming cost V 0 bases and J 1 base; bases outside gene matches: 0. Germline-derived CDR1 and CDR2 are DFQATT and SNEGSKA (reference sequence). The CDR3 has 15 amino acids. The CDR3 coding sequence is TGCAGTGCTAGAGAGGGACAGGGGAGCAATCAGCCCCAGCATTTT. As protein: CSAREGQGSNQPQHF.

The gene calls are TRBV5-4 and TRBJ2-7; the match to TRBD1 covers 7 bases. This CDR3 region has 15 residues. Germline CDR1 is SGHNT and CDR2 is YYREEE (reference sequence). V shed 1 base and J 2 bases; nucleotides not matched to a gene: 6. CDR3 protein: CASSLTGAKPYEQYF. CDR3 nucleotides: TGTGCCAGCAGCTTGACAGGGGCCAAGCCCTACGAGCAGTACTTC.

The chain recombines TRBV7-3 with TRBJ1-1; 8 nucleotides align to TRBD1. The V gene end was trimmed by 6 bases and the J gene end by 4 bases; junction bases not matched to a gene: 4. The CDR3 is 13 amino acids. Germline V lookup: CDR1 SGHTA, CDR2 FQGTGA. The DNA of the CDR3 is TGTGCCAGCAGAAAGACAGGGGCCACTGAAGCTTTCTTT. As protein: CASRKTGATEAFF.

The rearrangement joins TRBV19 to TRBJ2-6; a weak D match, TRBD1 (5 bases). The CDR3 extends over 14 amino acids. CDR1 is LNHDA, CDR2 SQIVND, per germline (reference sequence). V dropped 3 bases and J dropped 4 bases, with 7 bases sitting between them. CDR3 residues: CASSINRGANVLTF. The CDR3 region has the DNA TGTGCCAGTAGTATCAACAGGGGGGCCAACGTCCTGACTTTC.

The chain links TRBV5-1 to TRBJ2-1; 8 bases line up with TRBD1. Trimming at V came to 0 bases and at J to 1 base, leaving 3 bases not matched to a gene. The CDR3 is made up of 16 amino acids. Per germline, CDR1 SGHRS and CDR2 YFSETQ. This CDR3 is CASSLDGQGSYNEQFF. In DNA form, the CDR3 reads TGCGCCAGCAGCTTGGACGGACAGGGATCCTACAATGAGCAGTTCTTC.

V and J are TRBV28 and TRBJ1-1; D unresolved. Trimming stripped 6 bases from V and 6 bases from J, with 20 bases between. The CDR3 length is 15 residues. Germline loops: CDR1 MDHEN, CDR2 SYDVKM. CDR3 bases: TGTGCCAGCAGCCCGGGAACGGGGAGAGTCTCTGAAGCTTTCTTT. Protein sequence: CASSPGTGRVSEAFF.

The rearrangement joins TRBV7-2 to TRBJ2-5; TRBD2 agrees at 8 bases. This CDR3 region has 15 residues. Unmatched junction bases numbered 5, after V lost 1 base and J lost 4 bases. CDR1 SGHTA and CDR2 FQGNSA come from the germline V gene. CDR3 sequence: CASSLVPAGAETQYF. The CDR3 nucleotides are TGTGCCAGCAGCTTAGTCCCAGCGGGGGCAGAGACCCAGTACTTC.

The chain couples TRBV6-5 to TRBJ2-3, with TRBD2 as a possible D gene (6 bases). Germline V gene data show CDR1 as MNHEY and CDR2 as SVGAGI. V dropped 0 bases and J dropped 3 bases, with 10 bases sitting between them. This CDR3 spans 15 amino acids. CDR3 nucleotide sequence: TGTGCCAGCAGTTACTCGGGACTCAGTACAGATACGCAGTATTTT. It yields the protein CASSYSGLSTDTQYF.

This clonotype was detected a few times. This rearrangement joins TRBV4-1 to TRBJ1-1; D uncertain. The ends were cut back, 3 bases at V and 0 bases at J, with 8 bases in the middle. The germline CDR1 and CDR2 sequences are MGHRA and YSYEKL. CDR3 size: 14 residues. CDR3 in DNA: TGCGCCAGCAGCCAGATCGTCATGAACACTGAAGCTTTCTTT. Translating gives CASSQIVMNTEAFF.

The chain recombines TRBV29-1 with TRBJ1-2; D call uncertain. This CDR3 contains 12 residues. Per germline, CDR1 SQVTM and CDR2 ANQGSEA. Trimming left V 6 bases short and J 8 bases short, with 16 bases between. The CDR3 reads CSVLDRLGGYTF. CDR3 DNA: TGCAGCGTCCTTGACCGGCTTGGCGGCTACACCTTC.

This chain links TRBV7-8 with TRBJ2-6; weak D call: TRBD2 (6 bases). Germline CDR1 SGHVS, CDR2 FQNEAQ. The CDR3 loop spans 15 amino acids. V shed 5 bases and J shed 2 bases, with 10 bases lying between them. The CDR3 DNA reads TGTGCCAGCAGCCTTTGGGGGGCTGGGGCCAACGTCCTGACTTTC. Protein product: CASSLWGAGANVLTF.